A selection of T cell receptor beta chains follows, all from one sample in a study of cytomegalovirus exposure and HLA in healthy donors. Profiling relied on immunoSEQ multiplex PCR, and the TCRdb table lists in-frame clones only, not all of them. The data show around 160,000 clones, 55% to 70% seen once. The sequenced sample consisted of PBMCs. The receptor set was obtained from a woman between 40 and 50 years old in good health and CMV-seropositive. CDR3s leave out the opening cysteine and the closing phenylalanine or tryptophan. Fields, in order: V gene, CDR3 length, J gene, CDR3 protein.

TRBV11-2,12,TRBJ1-6,AAGGTGVNSPLH
TRBV18,11,TRBJ2-7,ASSPLDRDEQY
TRBV7-9,15,TRBJ2-7,ASSLGQTGTGPYEQY
TRBV14,15,TRBJ1-6,ASSQDLKGPYNSPLH
TRBV29-1,12,TRBJ2-1,SVQQGAGYNEQF
TRBV7-2,16,TRBJ2-2,ASSRRDLIQGGTGELF
TRBV28,14,TRBJ1-4,ASSVTGGKTNEKLF
TRBV7-8,15,TRBJ1-1,ASSLDTTGGPYTEAF
TRBV7-9,10,TRBJ1-1,ASPDRGPEAF
TRBV5-1,13,TRBJ1-2,ASSLEGAWDYGYT
TRBV6-1,13,TRBJ1-6,ASNPTQGYNSPLH
TRBV25-1,15,TRBJ1-6,ASSEFTASSYNSPLH
TRBV30,14,TRBJ1-5,AWWVTRDRGHQPQH
TRBV4-1,14,TRBJ2-3,ASSRSGAGITDTQY
TRBV19,13,TRBJ2-7,ASRPLAGASYEQY
TRBV7-3,12,TRBJ2-1,ASSPGQGINEQF
TRBV5-1,10,TRBJ2-5,ASSLTLREQY
TRBV27,13,TRBJ2-2,ASPSLLVRTGELF
TRBV28,15,TRBJ1-5,ASRYRDPSYSNQPQH
TRBV6-5,14,TRBJ2-7,ASSYSTSGDPHEQY
TRBV29-1,13,TRBJ1-2,SGYMGSEGNYGYP
TRBV7-9,14,TRBJ1-1,ASSPEDRGRNTEAF
TRBV19,13,TRBJ2-1,ASTLTTGPYNEQF
TRBV4-1,15,TRBJ2-4,ASSLRLAGLAKNIQY
TRBV18,12,TRBJ2-7,ASSTGTGAYEQY
TRBV28,9,TRBJ2-3,ASSLERTQY